The 20 T cell receptor beta chains below were found in one sample sequenced in a study of blood T cell repertoires in COVID-19. Clones were sequenced by immunoSEQ multiplex PCR, and TCRdb holds only the in-frame ones, with some missing. The table lists 120,000 to 150,000 clones, approximately 89% of them singletons, with roughly 1.5% in the top ten. Sample: peripheral blood. The receptors come from a human donor in a cohort sampled during active COVID-19.

The gene calls are TRBV11-3 and TRBJ2-3; D is possibly TRBD2 (6 bases). The CDR3 is 11 amino acids. V was shortened by 4 bases and J by 8 bases, with 7 bases between the two germline ends. CDR1 SGHNT and CDR2 YENEEA come from the germline V gene. The DNA for the CDR3 is TGTGCCAGCAGCTCCGGGGGTACGCAGTATTTT. Its translation is CASSSGGTQYF.

The V gene is TRBV14, the J gene TRBJ2-5, with D tentatively TRBD1 (5 bases). Germline CDR1 SGHDN, CDR2 FVKESK. Trimming removed 4 bases from V and 2 bases from J, with 11 bases in between. This CDR3 is built from 14 residues. The CDR3 reads CASSPRQRQETQYF. CDR3 nucleotide sequence: TGTGCCAGCAGCCCTCGACAGCGTCAAGAGACCCAGTACTTC.

V usage is TRBV7-3 and J usage is TRBJ2-5; 7 bases are a match to TRBD1. V shed 5 bases and J 0 bases; nucleotides not matched to a gene: 15. Germline V gives CDR1 SGHTA, CDR2 FQGTGA. This CDR3 has 18 residues. DNA of the CDR3: TGTGCCAGCAGCCCTAAACCGCGCTTGACAGGGAACCAAGAGACCCAGTACTTC. Its protein product is CASSPKPRLTGNQETQYF.

The V call is TRBV4-1, the J call TRBJ2-7, with TRBD1 identical over 10 bases. The germline gives CDR1 MGHRA, CDR2 YSYEKL. CDR3 size: 18 residues. Trimming took 0 bases from V and 2 from J; bases not matched to a gene: 10. CDR3 in amino acids: CASSQDEFVGTGAYEQYF. The CDR3 DNA follows: TGCGCCAGCAGCCAAGATGAATTTGTCGGGACAGGGGCCTACGAGCAGTACTTC.

This rearrangement joins TRBV11-2 to TRBJ2-5; D is unresolved. The V end lost 5 bases, the J end lost 1 base, and 8 bases lay between the germline ends. Germline V CDR1 and CDR2: SGHAT, FQNNGV. This CDR3 contains 13 residues. DNA of the CDR3: TGTGCCAGCAGCCGAGGCTCCCAAGAGACCCAGTACTTC. Its protein is CASSRGSQETQYF.

This chain joins TRBV23-1 and TRBJ2-3; 8 bases map to TRBD1. TRBV23-1 falls under the ORF class, with uncertain function. Trimming cost V 3 bases and J 3 bases; bases outside gene matches: 11. There are 17 residues in the CDR3. The CDR3 region has the DNA TGCGCCAGCAGTCACCCGGGACAGGTAACGAGGACAGATACGCAGTATTTT. Its translation: CASSHPGQVTRTDTQYF.

This chain connects TRBV7-8 to TRBJ1-4; D remains unclear. The CDR3 spans 15 residues. Germline V CDR1 and CDR2: SGHVS, FQNEAQ. The V and J ends lost 5 bases and 8 bases respectively, with 18 bases between them. CDR3 bases: TGTGCCAGCAGCCGAGAGCCCTCAATTCGAGAAAAACTGTTTTTT. Translated: CASSREPSIREKLFF.

This clone occurred a few times. The rearrangement joins TRBV11-2 to TRBJ2-2; 7 bases map to TRBD2. V shed 7 bases, J shed 8 bases, and the junction held 7 bases outside the gene matches. CDR1 SGHAT and CDR2 FQNNGV come from the germline V gene. The CDR3 loop spans 13 amino acids. CDR3 nucleotide sequence: TGTGCCAGCACCTGGGACTATCGTGGGGAGCTGTTTTTT. This translates into CASTWDYRGELFF. The full variable domain, completed using reference TRBV11-2 and TRBJ2-2, is EAGVAQSPRYKIIEKRQSVAFWCNPISGHATLYWYQQILGQGPKLLIQFQNNGVVDDSQLPKDRFSAERLKGVDSTLKIQPAKLEDSAVYLCASTWDYRGELFFGEGSRLTVL.

The genes are TRBV6-6 and TRBJ2-1; 8 nucleotides agree with TRBD1. The CDR3 is made up of 14 amino acids. Germline-derived CDR1 and CDR2 are MNHNY and SVGAGI (reference sequence). V lost 6 bases, J lost 8 bases, and 9 bases stayed unmatched. As DNA, the CDR3 is TGTGCCAGCAGCTACACCCAACAGGGGGATGAGCAGTTCTTC. This sequence encodes CASSYTQQGDEQFF.

The rearrangement uses TRBV4-1 and TRBJ1-5; the D is unclear. Trimming cost V 1 base and J 3 bases, with 7 bases left between them. CDR1 is MGHRA, CDR2 YSYEKL, per germline. The CDR3 totals 14 residues. DNA of the CDR3: TGCGCCAGCAGCCAAGTCAGAATCAATCAGCCCCAGCATTTT. Translating gives CASSQVRINQPQHF.

The chain has TRBV9 and TRBJ1-1, with 10 bases fitting TRBD1. Germline-derived CDR1 and CDR2 are SGDLS and YYNGEE. V trimming: 3 bases; J trimming: 0 bases; junction bases outside the gene matches: 8. The CDR3 length is 17 residues. DNA for the CDR3: TGTGCCAGCAGCGCGACAGGGGGCTCCAACATGAACACTGAAGCTTTCTTT. Residues: CASSATGGSNMNTEAFF.

This chain connects TRBV10-3 to TRBJ1-5; unclear D gene. The V end was cut by 2 bases, the J end by 0 bases, with 17 bases between. The CDR3 is 18 residues long. The germline V gene has CDR1 ENHRY and CDR2 SYGVKD. The CDR3, as DNA: TGTGCCATCAGTGAGGAGAGGGCGGCGACTTATAGCAATCAGCCCCAGCATTTT. This translates into CAISEERAATYSNQPQHF.

This chain joins TRBV6-2 or TRBV6-3 and TRBJ2-7, with a weak D call TRBD1 (5 bases). This CDR3 spans 15 amino acids. Per the germline V gene, CDR1 is MNHEY and CDR2 is SVGEGT. The ends were cut back, 8 bases at V and 0 bases at J, with 17 bases in the middle. CDR3 sequence reads: CASCFLGVNSYEQYF. CDR3 bases: TGTGCCAGCTGTTTTTTAGGGGTAAACTCCTACGAGCAGTACTTC.

The CDR3 bases are TGTGCCAGCAGCTCCTCAGCGGGGGGGTACAATGAGCAGTTCTTC. Its protein product is CASSSSAGGYNEQFF. V is TRBV7-7 and J is TRBJ2-1; 10 bases line up with TRBD2. The CDR3 length is 15 residues. Germline assignment: CDR1 SSHAT and CDR2 FNYEAQ (reference sequence). The junction had 4 bases not matched to a gene; V was cut back by 4 bases and J by 4 bases.

This clone came up a few times. The V gene is TRBV2, the J gene TRBJ2-7; 9 bases map to TRBD1. The germline V gene has CDR1 SNHLY and CDR2 FYNNEI. This CDR3 is built from 15 residues. The J segment lost 7 bases and the V segment lost 3 bases, leaving 10 bases of the junction unmatched. CDR3 residues: CASSEDRGSYKEQYF. The CDR3 DNA reads TGTGCCAGCAGTGAGGACAGGGGAAGTTATAAGGAGCAGTACTTC.

This clone has only one observation. The chain recombines TRBV7-3 with TRBJ1-6, with D possibly TRBD1 on 5 matching bases. Trimming took off 5 bases at V and 4 bases at J, with 18 bases between the two ends. The V gene's germline CDR1 is SGHTA and CDR2 FQGTGA. The CDR3 consists of 17 residues. The CDR3 protein is CASSQTPVGPYNSPLHF. DNA for the CDR3: TGTGCCAGCAGCCAGACCCCCGTGGGGCCTTATAATTCACCCCTCCACTTT.

This clone was observed a few times. The rearrangement links TRBV29-1 to TRBJ2-3; D perhaps matches TRBD1 (6 bases). The germline CDR1 and CDR2 sequences are SQVTM and ANQGSEA. The CDR3 is 13 residues long. V dropped 1 base and J dropped 4 bases, with 9 bases sitting between them. CDR3 DNA sequence: TGCAGCGTTGAAGCAAACAGGGCAGATACGCAGTATTTT. It yields the protein CSVEANRADTQYF.

The chain links TRBV29-1 to TRBJ2-1; 12 nucleotides agree with TRBD2. V lost 6 bases, J lost 5 bases, and 8 bases stayed unmatched. Germline V gene data show CDR1 as SQVTM and CDR2 as ANQGSEA. This CDR3 spans 15 amino acids. CDR3 protein: CSVRRLAGENNEQFF. CDR3 coding DNA: TGCAGCGTACGAAGACTAGCGGGGGAAAACAATGAGCAGTTCTTC.

CDR3 DNA sequence: TGTGCCAGCAGCGCGCGGGGGAGTCAGTTCTTC. It codes for CASSARGSQFF. J is TRBJ2-1 and V is TRBV9, with TRBD2 matching over 7 bases. The V segment lost 3 bases and the J segment 13 bases; nucleotides outside the gene matches: 4. Germline CDR1 SGDLS, CDR2 YYNGEE. The CDR3 is made up of 11 amino acids.

This chain uses TRBV7-9 with TRBJ2-3; TRBD2 agrees at 7 bases. The CDR3 spans 16 residues. V lost 4 bases, J lost 2 bases, and 9 bases stayed unmatched. Germline V gives CDR1 SEHNR, CDR2 FQNEAQ (reference sequence). This chain's CDR3 is CASSWLGRGSTDTQYF. In nucleotides, the CDR3 is TGTGCCAGCAGCTGGTTGGGGCGGGGGTCCACAGATACGCAGTATTTT.